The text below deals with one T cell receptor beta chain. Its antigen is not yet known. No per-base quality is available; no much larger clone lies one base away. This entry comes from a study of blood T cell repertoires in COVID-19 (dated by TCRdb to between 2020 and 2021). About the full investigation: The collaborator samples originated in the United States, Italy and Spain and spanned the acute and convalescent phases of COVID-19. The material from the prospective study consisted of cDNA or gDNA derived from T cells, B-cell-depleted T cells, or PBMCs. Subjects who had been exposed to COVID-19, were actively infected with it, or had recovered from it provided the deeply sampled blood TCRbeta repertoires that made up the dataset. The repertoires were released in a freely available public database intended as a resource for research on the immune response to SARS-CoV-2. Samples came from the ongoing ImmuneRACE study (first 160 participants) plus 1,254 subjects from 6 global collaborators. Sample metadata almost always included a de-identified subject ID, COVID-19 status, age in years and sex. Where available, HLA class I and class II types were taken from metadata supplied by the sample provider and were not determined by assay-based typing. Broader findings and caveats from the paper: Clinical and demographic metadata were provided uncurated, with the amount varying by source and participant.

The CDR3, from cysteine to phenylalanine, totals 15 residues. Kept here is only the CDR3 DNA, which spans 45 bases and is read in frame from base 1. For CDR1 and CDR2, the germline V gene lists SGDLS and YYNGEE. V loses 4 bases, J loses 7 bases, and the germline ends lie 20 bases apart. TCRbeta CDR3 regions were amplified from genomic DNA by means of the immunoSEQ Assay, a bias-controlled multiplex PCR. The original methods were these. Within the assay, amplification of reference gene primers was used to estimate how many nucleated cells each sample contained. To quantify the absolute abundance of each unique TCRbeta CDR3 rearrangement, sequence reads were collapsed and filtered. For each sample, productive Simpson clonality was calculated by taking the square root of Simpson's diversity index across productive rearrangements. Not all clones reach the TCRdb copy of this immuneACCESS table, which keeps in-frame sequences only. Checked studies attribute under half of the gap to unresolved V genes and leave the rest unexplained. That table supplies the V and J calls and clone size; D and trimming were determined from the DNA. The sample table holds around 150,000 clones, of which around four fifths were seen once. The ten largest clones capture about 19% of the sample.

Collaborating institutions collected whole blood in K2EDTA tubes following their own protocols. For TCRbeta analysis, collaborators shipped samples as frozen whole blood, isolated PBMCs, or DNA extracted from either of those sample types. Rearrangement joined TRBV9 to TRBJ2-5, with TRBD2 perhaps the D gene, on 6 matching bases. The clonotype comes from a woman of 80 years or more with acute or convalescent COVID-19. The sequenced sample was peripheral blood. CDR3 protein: CASSPWERGEWTQYF. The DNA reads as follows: TGTGCCAGCAGCCCTTGGGAGCGCGGGGAGTGGACCCAGTACTTC.